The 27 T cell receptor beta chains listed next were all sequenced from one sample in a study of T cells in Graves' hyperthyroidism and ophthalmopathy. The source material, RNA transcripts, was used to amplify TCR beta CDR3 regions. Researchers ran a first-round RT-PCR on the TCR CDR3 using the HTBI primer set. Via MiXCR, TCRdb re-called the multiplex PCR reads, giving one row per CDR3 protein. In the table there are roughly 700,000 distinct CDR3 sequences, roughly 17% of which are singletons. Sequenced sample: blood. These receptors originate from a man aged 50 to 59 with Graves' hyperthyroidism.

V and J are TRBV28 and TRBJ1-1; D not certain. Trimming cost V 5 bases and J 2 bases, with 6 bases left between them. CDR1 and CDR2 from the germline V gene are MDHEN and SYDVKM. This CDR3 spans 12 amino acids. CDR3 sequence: CASSDANTEAFF. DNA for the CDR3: TGTGCCAGCAGTGATGCCAACACTGAAGCTTTCTTT.

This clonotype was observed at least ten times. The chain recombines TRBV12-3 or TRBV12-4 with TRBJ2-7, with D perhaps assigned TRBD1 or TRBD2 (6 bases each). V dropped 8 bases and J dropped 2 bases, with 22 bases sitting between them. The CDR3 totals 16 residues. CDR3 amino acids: CASQGFGGLHPYEQYF. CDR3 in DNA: TGTGCCAGCCAGGGCTTTGGGGGGCTACATCCCTACGAGCAGTACTTC.

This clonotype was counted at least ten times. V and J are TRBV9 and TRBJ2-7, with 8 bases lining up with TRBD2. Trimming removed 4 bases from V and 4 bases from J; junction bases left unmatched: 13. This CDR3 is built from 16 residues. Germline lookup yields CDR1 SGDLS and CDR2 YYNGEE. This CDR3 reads CASSHNLISGEYEQYF. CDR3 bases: TGTGCCAGCAGCCACAATCTGATTAGCGGGGAATACGAGCAGTACTTC.

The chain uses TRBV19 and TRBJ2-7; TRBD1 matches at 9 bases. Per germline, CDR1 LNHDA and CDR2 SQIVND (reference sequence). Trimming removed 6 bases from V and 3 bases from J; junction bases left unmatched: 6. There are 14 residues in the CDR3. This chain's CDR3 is CASRNQGQGYEQYF. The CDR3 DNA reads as TGTGCCAGTAGGAACCAGGGACAGGGCTACGAGCAGTACTTC.

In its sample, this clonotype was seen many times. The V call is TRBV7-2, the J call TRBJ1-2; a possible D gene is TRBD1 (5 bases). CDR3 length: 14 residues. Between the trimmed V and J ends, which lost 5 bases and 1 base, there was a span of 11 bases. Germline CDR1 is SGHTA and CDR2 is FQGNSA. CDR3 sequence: CASSPPGLNYGYTF. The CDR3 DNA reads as TGTGCCAGCAGCCCCCCGGGACTTAACTATGGCTACACCTTC.

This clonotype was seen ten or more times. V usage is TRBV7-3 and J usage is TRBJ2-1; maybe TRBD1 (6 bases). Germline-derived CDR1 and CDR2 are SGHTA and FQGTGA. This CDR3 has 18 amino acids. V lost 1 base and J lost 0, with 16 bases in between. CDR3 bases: TGTGCCAGCAGCTTAATTGCCTCGGACAGCTACTCCTACAATGAGCAGTTCTTC. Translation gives CASSLIASDSYSYNEQFF.

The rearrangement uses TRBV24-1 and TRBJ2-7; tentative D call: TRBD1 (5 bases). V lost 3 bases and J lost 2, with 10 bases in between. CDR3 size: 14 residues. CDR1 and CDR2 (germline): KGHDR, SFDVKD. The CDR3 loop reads CATSDPRQPYEQYF. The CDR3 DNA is TGTGCCACCAGTGATCCCCGACAGCCCTACGAGCAGTACTTC.

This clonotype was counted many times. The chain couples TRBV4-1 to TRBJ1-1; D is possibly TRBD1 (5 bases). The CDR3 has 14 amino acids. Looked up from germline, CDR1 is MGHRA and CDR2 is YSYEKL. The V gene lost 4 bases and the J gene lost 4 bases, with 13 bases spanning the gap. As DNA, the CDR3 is TGCGCCAGCAGCCCGTGGGGCGGGAGCACTGAAGCTTTCTTT. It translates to CASSPWGGSTEAFF.

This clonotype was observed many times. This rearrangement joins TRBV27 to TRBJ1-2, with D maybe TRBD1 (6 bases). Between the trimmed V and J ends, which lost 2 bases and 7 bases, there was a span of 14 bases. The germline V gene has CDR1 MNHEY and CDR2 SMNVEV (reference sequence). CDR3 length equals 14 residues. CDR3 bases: TGTGCCAGCAGTTTAGGCGGGGGCCTCCCTGGCTACACCTTC. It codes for CASSLGGGLPGYTF.

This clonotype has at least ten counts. DNA for the CDR3: TGCGCCAGCAGCTTGGGGGACAGGTGGTACGAGCAGTACTTC. Its translation: CASSLGDRWYEQYF. The chain joins TRBV5-1 to TRBJ2-7, with TRBD1 matching 8 bases. CDR3 length equals 14 residues. With V trimmed by 0 bases and J by 4 bases, 3 bases remained unmatched. Germline CDR1 is SGHRS and CDR2 is YFSETQ.

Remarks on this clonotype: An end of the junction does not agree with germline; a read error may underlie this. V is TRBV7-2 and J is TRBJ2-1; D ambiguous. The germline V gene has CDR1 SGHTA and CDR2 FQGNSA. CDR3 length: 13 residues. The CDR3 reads CASSLAGYNGQFF. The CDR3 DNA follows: TGTGCCAGCAGCTTAGCTGGGTACAATGGGCAGTTCTTC.

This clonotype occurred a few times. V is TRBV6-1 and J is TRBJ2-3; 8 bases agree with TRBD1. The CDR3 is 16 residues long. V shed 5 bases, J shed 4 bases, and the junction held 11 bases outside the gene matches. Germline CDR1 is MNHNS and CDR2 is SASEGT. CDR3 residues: CASSQGAGPPPDTQYF. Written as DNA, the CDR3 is TGTGCCAGCAGTCAGGGGGCGGGACCACCTCCAGATACGCAGTATTTT.

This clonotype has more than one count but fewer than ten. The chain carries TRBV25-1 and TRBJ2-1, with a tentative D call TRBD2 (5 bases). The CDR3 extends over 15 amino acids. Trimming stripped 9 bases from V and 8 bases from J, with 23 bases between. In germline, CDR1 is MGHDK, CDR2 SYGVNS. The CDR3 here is CASTREWVCTDEQFF. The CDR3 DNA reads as TGTGCCAGTACTAGGGAATGGGTCTGTACTGATGAGCAGTTCTTC.

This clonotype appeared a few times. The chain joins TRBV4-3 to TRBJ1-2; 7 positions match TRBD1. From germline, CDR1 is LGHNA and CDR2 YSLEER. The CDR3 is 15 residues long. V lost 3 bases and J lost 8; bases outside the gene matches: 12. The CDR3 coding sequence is TGCGCCAGCAGCCAGGATCCCGGGACAGTAAGGGGCTACACCTTC. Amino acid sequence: CASSQDPGTVRGYTF.

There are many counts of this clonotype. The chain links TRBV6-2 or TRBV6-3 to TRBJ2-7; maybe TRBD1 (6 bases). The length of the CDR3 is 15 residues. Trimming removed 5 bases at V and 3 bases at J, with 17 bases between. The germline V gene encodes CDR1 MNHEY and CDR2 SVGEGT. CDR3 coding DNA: TGTGCCAGCAGTAACGTGCAGGGGAAAGGCTACGAGCAGTACTTC. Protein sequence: CASSNVQGKGYEQYF.

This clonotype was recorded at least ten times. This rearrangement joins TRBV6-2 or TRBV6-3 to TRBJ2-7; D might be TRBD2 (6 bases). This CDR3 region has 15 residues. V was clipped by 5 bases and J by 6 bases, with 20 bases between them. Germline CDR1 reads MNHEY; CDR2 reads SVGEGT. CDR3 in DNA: TGTGCCAGCAGTAAGCCCCGGGACTCGGCGTCCGAGCAGTACTTC. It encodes CASSKPRDSASEQYF.

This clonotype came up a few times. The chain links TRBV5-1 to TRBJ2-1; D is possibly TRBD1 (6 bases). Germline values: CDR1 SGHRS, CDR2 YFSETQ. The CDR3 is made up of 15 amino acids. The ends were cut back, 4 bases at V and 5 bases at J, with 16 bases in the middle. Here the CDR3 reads CASSPGWTDHNEQFF. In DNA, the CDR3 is TGCGCCAGCAGCCCGGGGTGGACAGACCACAATGAGCAGTTCTTC.

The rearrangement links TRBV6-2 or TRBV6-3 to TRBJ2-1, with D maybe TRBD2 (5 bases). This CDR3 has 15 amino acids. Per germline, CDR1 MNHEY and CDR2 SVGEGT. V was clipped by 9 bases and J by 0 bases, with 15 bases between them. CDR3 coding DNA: TGTGCCAGTAAGGTCCCGGAGGTCTCCTACAATGAGCAGTTCTTC. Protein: CASKVPEVSYNEQFF.

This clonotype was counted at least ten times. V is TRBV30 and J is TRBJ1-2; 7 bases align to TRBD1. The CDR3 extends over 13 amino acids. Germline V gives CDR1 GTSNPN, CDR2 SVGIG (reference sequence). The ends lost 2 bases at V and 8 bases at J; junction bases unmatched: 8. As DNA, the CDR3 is TGTGCCTGGAGTATGGAGGGGGCGATCGGCTACACCTTC. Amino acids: CAWSMEGAIGYTF.

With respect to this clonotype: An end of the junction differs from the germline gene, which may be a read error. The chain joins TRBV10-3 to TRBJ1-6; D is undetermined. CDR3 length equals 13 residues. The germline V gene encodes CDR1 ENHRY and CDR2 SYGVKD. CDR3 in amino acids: CAIGDGQNSPLHF. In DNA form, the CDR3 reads TGTGCCATCGGTGACGGCCAGAATTCACCCCTCCACTTT.

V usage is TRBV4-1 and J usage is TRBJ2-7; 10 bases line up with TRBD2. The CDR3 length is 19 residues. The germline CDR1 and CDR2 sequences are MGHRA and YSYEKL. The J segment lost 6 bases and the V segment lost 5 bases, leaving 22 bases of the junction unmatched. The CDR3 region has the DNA TGCGCCAGCAGCACCGGGACTAGCGAGAGGGCCAGGTCCCGTCTCGAGCAGTACTTC. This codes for CASSTGTSERARSRLEQYF.

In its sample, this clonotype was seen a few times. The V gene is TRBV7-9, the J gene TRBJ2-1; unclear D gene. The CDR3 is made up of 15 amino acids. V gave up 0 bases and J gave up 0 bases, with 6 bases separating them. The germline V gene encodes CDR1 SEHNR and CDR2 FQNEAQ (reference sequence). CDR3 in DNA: TGTGCCAGCAGCTTAGCCGGGTACTCCTACAATGAGCAGTTCTTC. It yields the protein CASSLAGYSYNEQFF.

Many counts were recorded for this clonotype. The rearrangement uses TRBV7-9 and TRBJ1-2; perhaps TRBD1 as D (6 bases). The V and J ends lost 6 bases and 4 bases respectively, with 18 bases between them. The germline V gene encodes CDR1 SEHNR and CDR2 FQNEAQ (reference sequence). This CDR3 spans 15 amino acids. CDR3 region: CASRPGHTFPYGYTF. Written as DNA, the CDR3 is TGTGCCAGCAGGCCGGGACATACCTTCCCCTATGGCTACACCTTC.

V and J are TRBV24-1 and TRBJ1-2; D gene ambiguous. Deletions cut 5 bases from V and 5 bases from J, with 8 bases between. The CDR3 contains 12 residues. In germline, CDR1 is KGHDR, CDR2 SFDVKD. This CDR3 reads CATSGHGYGYTF. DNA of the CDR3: TGTGCCACCAGTGGGCATGGATATGGCTACACCTTC.

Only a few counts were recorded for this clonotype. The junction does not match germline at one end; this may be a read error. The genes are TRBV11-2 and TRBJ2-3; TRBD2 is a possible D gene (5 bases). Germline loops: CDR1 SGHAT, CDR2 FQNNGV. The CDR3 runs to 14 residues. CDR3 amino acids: CANSSDWGTDTQYF. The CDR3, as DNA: TGTGCCAACAGCTCGGACTGGGGCACAGATACGCAGTATTTT.

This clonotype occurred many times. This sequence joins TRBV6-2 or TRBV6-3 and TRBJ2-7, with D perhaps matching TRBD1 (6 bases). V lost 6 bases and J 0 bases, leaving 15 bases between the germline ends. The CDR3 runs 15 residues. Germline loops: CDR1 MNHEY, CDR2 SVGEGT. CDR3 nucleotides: TGTGCCAGCAGGCGACAGGCTAGGAGCTCCTACGAGCAGTACTTC. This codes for CASRRQARSSYEQYF.

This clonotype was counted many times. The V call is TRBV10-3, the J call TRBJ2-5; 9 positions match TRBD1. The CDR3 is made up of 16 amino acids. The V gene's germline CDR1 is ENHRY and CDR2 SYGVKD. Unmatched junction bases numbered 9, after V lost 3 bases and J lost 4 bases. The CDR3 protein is CAISESGTGKRETQYF. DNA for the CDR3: TGTGCCATCAGTGAATCCGGGACAGGGAAAAGAGAGACCCAGTACTTC.